Listed below are T cell receptor beta chains from one sample, sequenced in a study of T-cell reconstitution after alpha-beta-depleted transplantation in children. One entry per CDR3 protein, called by TCRdb with MiXCR from the PCR reads. The sample records around 680,000 distinct CDR3 sequences, around a sixth being singletons. The specimen was PBMCs from the stem cell graft donor, collected from the stem cell graft. These receptors were taken from a human donor who donated a stem cell graft to a child with acute myeloid leukemia. Each CDR3 is given with its conserved first and last residue. D genes are given only for firm matches. Some rows have no size entry. The others give once, few or many, or a class for an expanded clone.

TRBV29-1,many,TRBD2,TRBJ2-4,TGCAGCGTCGTCCGGCCGGGAGGTGTGGGCATTCAGTACTTC,CSVVRPGGVGIQYF
TRBV20-1,many,TRBD1,TRBJ2-3,TGCAGTGCTAGTCTACACAGGGGGGTATTTGATACGCAGTATTTT,CSASLHRGVFDTQYF
TRBV7-2,many,TRBD2,TRBJ2-1,TGTGCCAGCAGCCTGCACGGGGGGGCGGATTACAATGAGCAGTTCTTC,CASSLHGGADYNEQFF
TRBV5-6,few,-,TRBJ2-2,TGTGCCAGCAGCTTTCGACAGGTCGCGAACACCGGGGAGCTGTTTTTT,CASSFRQVANTGELFF
TRBV29-1,many,TRBD2,TRBJ2-1,TGCAGCGTACGGACTAGCGGGGGGAACAATGAGCAGTTCTTC,CSVRTSGGNNEQFF
TRBV28,-,TRBD1,TRBJ1-4,TGTGCCAGCAGTGTCTACAGGGGGGACGAAAAACTGTTTTTT,CASSVYRGDEKLFF
TRBV20-1,many,TRBD1,TRBJ2-3,TGCAGTGCTAGAAGACAGGGGAAAAGCACAGATACGCAGTATTTT,CSARRQGKSTDTQYF
TRBV29-1,many,-,TRBJ2-1,TGCAGCGTTGAGCAGCATACCTACAATGAGCAGTTCTTC,CSVEQHTYNEQFF
TRBV28,few,TRBD1,TRBJ1-5,TGTGCCAGCAGTTCCCCGACAGGGTTACGGCAGCCCCAGCATTTT,CASSSPTGLRQPQHF
TRBV7-2,many,-,TRBJ2-1,TGTGCCAGCAGCCGACTAGGGGCTTGGAATGAGCAGTTCTTC,CASSRLGAWNEQFF
TRBV7-9,-,-,TRBJ1-5,TGTGCCAGCAGCTTAGCCCTAGGGGGGGATCAGCCCCAGCATTTT,CASSLALGGDQPQHF